This T cell receptor (beta chain) comes out of a study of T cells in Graves' hyperthyroidism and ophthalmopathy. RNA transcripts provided the source from which TCR beta CDR3 regions were amplified. The TCR CDR3 first-round RT-PCR relied on the HTBI primer set. TCRdb processed the multiplex PCR reads anew with MiXCR; each CDR3 protein has one entry. The repertoire holds around 350,000 distinct CDR3 sequences, approximately 25% seen once, with around four fifths in the top ten. The study defined stable Graves' hyperthyroidism as no ophthalmopathy progression within 18 months. Exclusions: uncontrolled infection, other autoimmune disease, pregnancy, lactation. For this clonotype: Its antigen is undetermined.

The CDR3 extends over 13 amino acids. V was clipped by 6 bases and J by 3 bases, with 11 bases between them. CDR1 is KGHSH, CDR2 LQKENI, per germline. Study-level results: The model's output predicted ophthalmopathy at a median of about 6.5 months prior to onset.

V is TRBV18 and J is TRBJ1-1; D is unclear. The sequenced material came from blood. The receptor was derived from a man between 50 and 59 years old with Graves' hyperthyroidism. The CDR3 DNA sequence: TGTGCCAGCTCGATAGACCGTTACACTGAAGCTTTCTTT. As protein: CASSIDRYTEAFF.